The clone carrying this T cell receptor beta chain was counted a few times. The antigen remains unidentified. This record comes from a study of blood T cells in healthy people across ages. The wider study: Template switching retrieved approximately one barcoded beta molecule for each two T cells. Study outcomes and limitations: Versus aged donors, long-lived donors had higher diversity and more naive CD4+ cells.

With a J-beta primer mix and a sample-barcoded 5' primer, a second PCR ran about 7 to 12 cycles. A template-switch adaptor containing 12 random nucleotides labeled each cDNA molecule. TCRdb re-called the 5' RACE reads with MiXCR, one entry per CDR3 protein. The sample includes approximately 2,000,000 distinct CDR3 sequences, 39% of them seen just once. The receptor's source is a human donor in good health. Sequencing input: blood.

CDR3 residues: CSAPDRTRLAGNEQFF. CDR3 DNA: TGCAGTGCCCCCGACAGGACGAGACTAGCGGGCAATGAGCAGTTCTTC. This chain links TRBV20-1 with TRBJ2-1, with 10 nucleotides matching TRBD2. The length of the CDR3 is 16 residues. Germline V lookup: CDR1 DFQATT, CDR2 SNEGSKA (reference sequence). Losses at the gene ends were 6 bases for V and 6 bases for J; bases not matched to a gene: 14.